The clone carrying this T cell receptor (beta chain) has at least ten counts. Its specificity is unknown. Looked up from germline, CDR1 is MNHEY and CDR2 is SMNVEV (reference sequence). Trimming took 3 bases from V and 4 from J, leaving 12 bases between them. The CDR3 sequence is 14 residues long. These data are taken from a study of CD8 T cells in ankylosing spondylitis. Study-wide findings and caveats: Disease-linked clones were found to be CD8+ and relatively rare in peripheral blood. Matched ankylosing spondylitis synovial fluid reportedly contained a significantly enriched population of disease-linked clones. Some of these motif variants have turned up before, in reports on reactive arthritis synovial fluid and blood. What seemed typical of ankylosing spondylitis blood was a TCR beta motif built from 7 or 8 highly homologous variants.

TCRdb fed the 5' RACE reads into MiXCR, producing one record per CDR3 protein. The sample has 200,000 to 300,000 distinct CDR3 sequences, roughly 10% seen once. The source of this sequence is a male donor with ankylosing spondylitis or in good health (not recorded which). The sample taken for sequencing was blood, either unsorted or a sorted T cell fraction (not recorded which). V is TRBV27 and J is TRBJ1-1; tentatively, D is TRBD1 (6 bases). DNA for the CDR3: TGTGCCAGCAGTTTTCAGGGGAGAGGCACTGAAGCTTTCTTT. This codes for CASSFQGRGTEAFF.